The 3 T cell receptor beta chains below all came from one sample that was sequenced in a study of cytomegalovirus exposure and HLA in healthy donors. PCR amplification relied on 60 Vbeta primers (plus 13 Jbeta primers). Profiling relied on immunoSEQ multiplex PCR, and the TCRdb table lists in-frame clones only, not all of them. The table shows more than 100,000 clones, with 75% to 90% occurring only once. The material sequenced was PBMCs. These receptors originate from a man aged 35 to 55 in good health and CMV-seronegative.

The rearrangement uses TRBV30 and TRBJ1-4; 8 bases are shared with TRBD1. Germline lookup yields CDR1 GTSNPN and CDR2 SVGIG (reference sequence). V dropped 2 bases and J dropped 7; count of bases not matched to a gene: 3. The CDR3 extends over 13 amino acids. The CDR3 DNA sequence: TGTGCCTGGAGTCCAGGGGGCGGTGAAAAACTGTTTTTT. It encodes CAWSPGGGEKLFF.

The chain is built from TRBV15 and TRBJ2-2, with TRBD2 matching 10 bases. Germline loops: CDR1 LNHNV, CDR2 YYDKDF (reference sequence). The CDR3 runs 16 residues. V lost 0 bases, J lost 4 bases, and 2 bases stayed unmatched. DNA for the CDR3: TGTGCCACCAGCAGAGAACTAGCGGGAATCACCGGGGAGCTGTTTTTT. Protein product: CATSRELAGITGELFF.

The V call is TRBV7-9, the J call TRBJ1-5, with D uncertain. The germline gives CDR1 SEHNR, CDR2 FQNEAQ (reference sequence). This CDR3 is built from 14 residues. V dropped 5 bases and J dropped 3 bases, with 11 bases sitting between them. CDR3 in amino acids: CASSAQTLNQPQHF. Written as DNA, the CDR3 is TGTGCCAGCAGCGCCCAAACTCTCAATCAGCCCCAGCATTTT. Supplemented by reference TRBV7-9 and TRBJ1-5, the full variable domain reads DTGVSQNPRHKITKRGQNVTFRCDPISEHNRLYWYRQTLGQGPEFLTYFQNEAQLEKSRLLSDRFSAERPKGSFSTLEIQRTEQGDSAMYLCASSAQTLNQPQHFGDGTRLSIL.